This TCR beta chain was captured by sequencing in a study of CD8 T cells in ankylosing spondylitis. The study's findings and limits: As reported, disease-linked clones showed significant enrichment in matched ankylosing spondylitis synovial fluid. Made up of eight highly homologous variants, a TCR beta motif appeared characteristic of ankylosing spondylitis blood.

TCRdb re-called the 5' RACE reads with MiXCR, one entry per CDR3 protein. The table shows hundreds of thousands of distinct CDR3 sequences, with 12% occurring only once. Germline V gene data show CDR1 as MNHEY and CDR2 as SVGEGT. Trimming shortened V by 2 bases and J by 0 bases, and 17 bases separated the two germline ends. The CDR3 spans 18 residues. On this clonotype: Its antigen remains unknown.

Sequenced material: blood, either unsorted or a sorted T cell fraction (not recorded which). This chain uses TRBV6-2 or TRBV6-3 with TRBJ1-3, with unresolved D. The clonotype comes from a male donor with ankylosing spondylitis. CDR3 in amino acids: CASSYDPLTEYSGNTIYF. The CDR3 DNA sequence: TGTGCCAGCAGTTACGACCCGCTGACGGAATACTCTGGAAACACCATATATTTT.